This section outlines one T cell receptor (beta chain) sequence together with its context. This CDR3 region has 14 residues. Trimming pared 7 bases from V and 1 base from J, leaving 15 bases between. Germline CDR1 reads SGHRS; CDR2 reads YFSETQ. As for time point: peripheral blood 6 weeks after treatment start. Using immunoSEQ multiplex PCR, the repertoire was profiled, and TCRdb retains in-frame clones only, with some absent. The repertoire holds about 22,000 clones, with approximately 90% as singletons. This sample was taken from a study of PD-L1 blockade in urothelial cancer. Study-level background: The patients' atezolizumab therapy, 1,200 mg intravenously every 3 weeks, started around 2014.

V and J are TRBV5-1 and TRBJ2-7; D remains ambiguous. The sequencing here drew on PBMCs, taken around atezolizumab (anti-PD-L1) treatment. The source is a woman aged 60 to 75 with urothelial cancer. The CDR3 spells CASRLSVSSYEQYF. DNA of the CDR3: TGCGCCAGCCGTCTATCGGTGTCATCCTACGAGCAGTACTTC. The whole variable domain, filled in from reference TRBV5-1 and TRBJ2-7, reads KAGVTQTPRYLIKTRGQQVTLSCSPISGHRSVSWYQQTPGQGLQFLFEYFSETQRNKGNFPGRFSGRQFSNSRSEMNVSTLELGDSALYLCASRLSVSSYEQYFGPGTRLTVT.